What follows are 14 T cell receptor beta chains derived from one specimen sequenced in a study of regulatory T cells in long-lasting Graves disease. CDR3 regions were amplified by Arm-PCR using iRepertoire HTBI primers to build TCR beta libraries. TCRdb fed the multiplex PCR reads into MiXCR, producing one record per CDR3 protein. This table has 400,000 to 500,000 distinct CDR3 sequences, about 14% appearing once. Time point meaning: newly diagnosed GD, antithyroid drugs for less than 3 months. With RNA extracted from PBMCs as input, the TCR library was made. These data were likewise used in another study, on T cells in Graves' hyperthyroidism and ophthalmopathy.

The sample was peripheral blood mononuclear cells (PBMCs), taken at new diagnosis, from a patient treated with antithyroid drugs. These receptors were obtained from a woman between 45 and 65 years old with Graves disease.

The table lists this clonotype with many counts. The J gene is TRBJ2-1, the V gene TRBV7-9, with 12 nucleotides matching TRBD2. After removal of 10 bases from V and 7 bases from J, the junction contained 8 bases not matched to a gene. This CDR3 spans 14 amino acids. Germline CDR1 reads SEHNR; CDR2 reads FQNEAQ (reference sequence). The CDR3 loop is CAIPSGRAQNEQFF. The CDR3 bases are TGTGCCATTCCTAGCGGGAGGGCCCAGAATGAGCAGTTCTTC.

This clonotype was seen repeatedly, ten times or more. The V call is TRBV6-2 or TRBV6-3, the J call TRBJ1-1; D unclear. The V end was cut by 4 bases, the J end by 1 base, with 7 bases between. This CDR3 has 13 amino acids. Germline V gives CDR1 MNHEY, CDR2 SVGEGT. CDR3 region: CASSLGSNTEAFF. As DNA, the CDR3 is TGTGCCAGCAGTTTGGGGTCGAACACTGAAGCTTTCTTT.

This clonotype was seen a few times. The chain has TRBV20-1 and TRBJ1-6, with D perhaps TRBD1 (5 bases). The CDR3 totals 12 residues. V was pared by 2 bases and J by 9 bases, with 8 bases between. The germline CDR1 and CDR2 sequences are DFQATT and SNEGSKA (reference sequence). CDR3 protein: CSARPGLSPLHF. The CDR3 DNA reads TGCAGTGCTAGACCAGGGCTTTCACCCCTCCACTTT.

CDR3 DNA: TGTGCCAGCAGCACAAAAAATCGAATCTTAGCCAAAAACATTCAGTACTTC. Encoded protein: CASSTKNRILAKNIQYF. The genes are TRBV3-1 and TRBJ2-4; no clear D. The CDR3 contains 17 residues. Trimming cost V 5 bases and J 0 bases, with 17 bases left between them. In germline, CDR1 is LGHDT, CDR2 YNNKEL (reference sequence).

This clonotype was observed many times. The chain recombines TRBV7-9 with TRBJ2-1; a weak D match, TRBD2 (6 bases). The CDR3 runs to 16 residues. V was shortened by 3 bases and J by 2 bases, with 14 bases between the two germline ends. Germline V gene sequence: CDR1 SEHNR, CDR2 FQNEAQ (reference sequence). CDR3 region: CASSLAGTATYNEQFF. CDR3 coding DNA: TGTGCCAGCAGCTTGGCGGGAACCGCAACCTACAATGAGCAGTTCTTC. The full variable domain, rest sourced from reference TRBV7-9 and TRBJ2-1, is DTGVSQNPRHKITKRGQNVTFRCDPISEHNRLYWYRQTLGQGPEFLTYFQNEAQLEKSRLLSDRFSAERPKGSFSTLEIQRTEQGDSAMYLCASSLAGTATYNEQFFGPGTRLTVL.

This clonotype was found a few times. V is TRBV6-9 and J is TRBJ1-1; a possible D gene is TRBD1 (5 bases). The CDR3 is 15 amino acids. Germline lookup yields CDR1 MNHGY and CDR2 SVAAGI. V lost 3 bases, J lost 3 bases, and 14 bases lay in between. CDR3 sequence reads: CASSYSVQGDTEAFF. The CDR3 DNA sequence: TGTGCCAGCAGTTACTCAGTCCAGGGTGACACTGAAGCTTTCTTT.

The table lists this clonotype with many counts. The J gene is TRBJ1-1, the V gene TRBV18; 7 bases are shared with TRBD1. CDR1 and CDR2 from the germline V gene are KGHSH and LQKENI. V was clipped by 5 bases and J by 3 bases; unmatched bases: 6. The CDR3 loop spans 14 amino acids. CDR3 residues: CASSGGTDYTEAFF. Here the CDR3 DNA reads TGTGCCAGCTCAGGAGGGACAGACTACACTGAAGCTTTCTTT. Full variable domain (rest looked up from reference TRBV18 and TRBJ1-1): NAGVMQNPRHLVRRRGQEARLRCSPMKGHSHVYWYRQLPEEGLKFMVYLQKENIIDESGMPKERFSAEFPKEGPSILRIQQVVRGDSAAYFCASSGGTDYTEAFFGQGTRLTVV.

This clonotype was seen at least ten times. This chain uses TRBV7-9 with TRBJ2-3; D gene ambiguous. The CDR3 has 14 amino acids. The germline CDR1 and CDR2 sequences are SEHNR and FQNEAQ (reference sequence). Trimming cost V 5 bases and J 0 bases, with 9 bases left between them. The CDR3 protein is CASSPLRSTDTQYF. The CDR3 DNA reads as TGTGCCAGCAGCCCGCTGAGAAGCACAGATACGCAGTATTTT.

This clonotype occurred a few times. The genes are TRBV5-1 and TRBJ2-7; D is possibly TRBD1 (5 bases). V was trimmed by 9 bases and J by 0 bases, leaving 16 bases between them. The CDR3 consists of 14 residues. Germline CDR1 and CDR2: SGHRS and YFSETQ. CDR3 region: CATKRGDSSYEQYF. The CDR3 DNA reads TGCGCCACTAAAAGGGGCGATAGCTCCTACGAGCAGTACTTC.

This clonotype has at least ten counts. The V and J genes are TRBV19 and TRBJ2-2, with D perhaps being TRBD1 or TRBD2 (6 bases each). The CDR3 length is 14 residues. Deletions cut 2 bases from V and 7 bases from J, with 11 bases between. The germline V gene has CDR1 LNHDA and CDR2 SQIVND (reference sequence). The CDR3 DNA reads as TGTGCCAGTAGTATAAGGGGGGCCCACGGGGAGCTGTTTTTT. Translated: CASSIRGAHGELFF.

This clonotype was seen many times. This chain's CDR3 is CASSSGRNEQFF. The CDR3 nucleotides read TGCGCCAGCAGCTCGGGGCGAAATGAGCAGTTCTTC. The chain has TRBV5-1 and TRBJ2-1, with D perhaps assigned TRBD1 or TRBD2 (5 bases each). This CDR3 has 12 residues. Germline assignment: CDR1 SGHRS and CDR2 YFSETQ. Trimming stripped 3 bases from V and 7 bases from J, with 8 bases between.

This clonotype was seen many times. The chain carries TRBV28 and TRBJ2-4; 11 nucleotides match TRBD2. J gave up 2 bases and V 4 bases, and 7 bases lay outside the gene matches. Germline V gene sequence: CDR1 MDHEN, CDR2 SYDVKM. The CDR3 is 17 residues long. The CDR3, as DNA: TGTGCCAGCAGTTCGCTAGCGGGAGGACCCACCAAAAACATTCAGTACTTC. This encodes CASSSLAGGPTKNIQYF.

This clonotype was counted many times. The CDR3 sequence is CASSLVGVTYEQYF. The DNA of the CDR3 is TGTGCCAGCAGTTTAGTGGGAGTAACCTACGAGCAGTACTTC. The V call is TRBV27, the J call TRBJ2-7; perhaps TRBD2 as D (5 bases). This CDR3 contains 14 residues. From germline, CDR1 is MNHEY and CDR2 SMNVEV (reference sequence). V lost 2 bases, J lost 2 bases, and 10 bases lay in between.

This clonotype occurred many times. The chain is built from TRBV6-1 and TRBJ2-1; 14 nucleotides match TRBD2. The CDR3 runs 18 residues. Trimming cost V 6 bases and J 0 bases; bases outside gene matches: 7. Looked up from germline, CDR1 is MNHNS and CDR2 is SASEGT. CDR3 DNA: TGTGCCAGCAGGGGACTAGCGGGAGAACGTGGCTCCTACAATGAGCAGTTCTTC. Protein product: CASRGLAGERGSYNEQFF.